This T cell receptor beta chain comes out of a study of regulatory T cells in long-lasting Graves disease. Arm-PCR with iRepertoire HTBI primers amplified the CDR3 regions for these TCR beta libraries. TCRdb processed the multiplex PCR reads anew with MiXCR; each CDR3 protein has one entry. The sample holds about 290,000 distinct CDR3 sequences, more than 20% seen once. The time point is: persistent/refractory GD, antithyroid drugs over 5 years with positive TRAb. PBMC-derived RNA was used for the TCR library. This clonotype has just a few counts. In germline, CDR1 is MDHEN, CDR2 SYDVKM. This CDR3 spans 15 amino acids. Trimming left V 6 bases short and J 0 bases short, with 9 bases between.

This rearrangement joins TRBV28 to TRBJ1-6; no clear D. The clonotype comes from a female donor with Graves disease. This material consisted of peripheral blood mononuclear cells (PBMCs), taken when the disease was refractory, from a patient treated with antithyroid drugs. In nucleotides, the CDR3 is TGTGCCAGCAGGGCTCGTAGCTCCTATAATTCACCCCTCCACTTT. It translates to CASRARSSYNSPLHF.